Below, 9 T cell receptor beta chains from the same sample are listed, as sequenced in a study of CD8+CD57+ T cells in acquired aplastic anemia. The TCR beta profiling, which covered VDJ combination and CDR3 sequence, was carried out using genomic DNA as the template. In TCRdb, the reads were re-called with MiXCR into one record per CDR3 protein. The sample consists of roughly 240,000 distinct CDR3 sequences, approximately 50% of them appearing once. Individuals selected for sequencing had exhibited CD8+CD57+ cell expansion on flow cytometry. The sequenced sample consisted of sorted CD4+, CD8+, or CD8+CD57+ T cells (not recorded which) from PBMCs. The receptors come from a human donor with aplastic anemia.

The CDR3 coding sequence is TGTGCCAGCAGCTTAGCTTCGGAGTACGAGCAGTACTTC. It encodes CASSLASEYEQYF. This chain uses TRBV7-6 with TRBJ2-7; D is undetermined. The CDR3 has 13 residues. CDR1 SGHVS and CDR2 FNYEAQ come from the germline V gene. V was trimmed by 0 bases and J by 4 bases, leaving 7 bases between them.

V and J are TRBV6-5 and TRBJ1-2; 9 bases align to TRBD1. The length of the CDR3 is 13 residues. The germline V gene encodes CDR1 MNHEY and CDR2 SVGAGI. J gave up 10 bases and V 5 bases, and 8 bases lay outside the gene matches. Here the CDR3 DNA reads TGTGCCAGCAGTGGCAGGACAGGGGATTACTACACCTTC. Its protein is CASSGRTGDYYTF.

This clonotype was detected many times. V usage is TRBV12-3 or TRBV12-4 and J usage is TRBJ2-5, with 10 nucleotides matching TRBD2. CDR3 length: 15 amino acids. With 6 bases clipped from V and 1 base from J, the junction kept 5 bases outside the gene matches. CDR3 amino acids: CASSVAGGFQETQYF. As DNA, the CDR3 is TGTGCCAGCAGCGTAGCGGGGGGATTCCAAGAGACCCAGTACTTC.

V is TRBV7-9 and J is TRBJ1-4, with 7 bases identical to TRBD1. CDR1 is SEHNR and CDR2 is FQNEAQ in the germline V gene (reference sequence). The CDR3 spans 14 residues. The V segment lost 4 bases and the J segment 5 bases; nucleotides outside the gene matches: 4. CDR3 amino acids: CASSSSTGNEKLFF. In DNA, the CDR3 is TGTGCCAGCAGCTCCTCGACAGGGAATGAAAAACTGTTTTTT.

This clonotype has ten or more counts. The chain has TRBV20-1 and TRBJ1-5; D is unresolved. V was shortened by 0 bases and J by 7 bases, with 4 bases between the two germline ends. CDR3 length: 11 amino acids. The germline CDR1 and CDR2 sequences are DFQATT and SNEGSKA (reference sequence). This CDR3 reads CSARENQPQHF. The CDR3 DNA follows: TGCAGTGCTAGAGAGAACCAGCCCCAGCATTTT.

CDR3 sequence: CASSPVGAGGQETQYF. Written as DNA, the CDR3 is TGTGCCAGCAGCCCAGTAGGGGCGGGAGGCCAAGAGACCCAGTACTTC. The rearrangement joins TRBV14 to TRBJ2-5, with 8 bases that match TRBD2. The CDR3 spans 16 residues. Unmatched junction bases numbered 8, after V lost 4 bases and J lost 1 base. CDR1 is SGHDN, CDR2 FVKESK, per germline.

The genes are TRBV7-9 and TRBJ2-3; 8 nucleotides line up with TRBD1. This CDR3 region has 14 residues. Losses at the gene ends were 5 bases for V and 0 bases for J; bases not matched to a gene: 1. The germline gives CDR1 SEHNR, CDR2 FQNEAQ (reference sequence). The CDR3 sequence is CASSRDRSTDTQYF. The CDR3 DNA sequence: TGTGCCAGCAGCCGGGACAGGAGCACAGATACGCAGTATTTT.

This clonotype was detected many times. The rearrangement links TRBV6-1 to TRBJ1-1; D not resolved. The CDR3 extends over 15 amino acids. Trimming took off 5 bases at V and 0 bases at J, with 13 bases between the two ends. Germline values: CDR1 MNHNS, CDR2 SASEGT. The CDR3 loop reads CASSLGVEMNTEAFF. The CDR3 DNA sequence: TGTGCCAGCAGTCTCGGCGTCGAGATGAACACTGAAGCTTTCTTT.

On this clonotype itself: Just one base apart from a much larger clone, this may be a read error. The chain employs TRBV5-6 and TRBJ1-4; D is ambiguous. Germline loops: CDR1 SGHDT, CDR2 YYEEEE. The CDR3 contains 14 residues. CDR3 residues: CASSLGATNERLFF. CDR3 DNA sequence: TGTGCCAGCAGCTTGGGGGCCACTAATGAAAGACTGTTTTTT.